The 10 T cell receptor beta chains below were found in one sample sequenced in a study of breast tumors, draining lymph nodes, adjacent tissues. One entry per CDR3 protein results from TCRdb running MiXCR on the multiplex PCR reads. The sample holds about 140,000 distinct CDR3 sequences, about 33% seen once. The lymph nodes were axillary draining lymph nodes from breast cancer patients. Sequencing used axillary lymph node tissue. The origin of the receptors is a female donor with breast cancer. Some clones in this sample may be carry-over from other donors' samples.

Concerning this clonotype: A much larger clonotype is one base distant, so this may be a read error. V is TRBV7-3 and J is TRBJ1-2; D unclear. The germline CDR1 and CDR2 sequences are SGHTA and FQGTGA. Trimming removed 0 bases at V and 8 bases at J, with 28 bases between. This CDR3 comprises 19 residues. Written as DNA, the CDR3 is TGTGCCAGCAGCTTAACGCCCGTCAGAATTAACCCACAGCGGTCCGGCTACACCTTC. Its protein is CASSLTPVRINPQRSGYTF.

This clonotype was counted at least ten times. This chain joins TRBV11-2 and TRBJ2-5; D unresolved. V lost 1 base and J lost 2, with 11 bases in between. The CDR3 extends over 15 amino acids. Germline V CDR1 and CDR2: SGHAT, FQNNGV. The CDR3 bases are TGTGCCAGCAGCTTAGTGGCGACCTTACAAGAGACCCAGTACTTC. Protein: CASSLVATLQETQYF.

V is TRBV9 and J is TRBJ1-2; 7 positions agree with TRBD1. The CDR3 totals 15 residues. The ends lost 0 bases at V and 7 bases at J; junction bases unmatched: 9. CDR1 and CDR2 (germline): SGDLS, YYNGEE. The CDR3 loop is CASSVEPGGKSGYTF. CDR3 nucleotide sequence: TGTGCCAGCAGCGTAGAACCAGGGGGAAAGAGTGGCTACACCTTC.

This clonotype occurred many times. The chain links TRBV5-8 to TRBJ2-2, with D possibly being TRBD2 (5 bases). V lost 10 bases and J lost 3, with 13 bases in between. The CDR3 runs to 13 residues. Germline CDR1 reads SGHTS; CDR2 reads YDEGEE. The CDR3 sequence is CAQWGVDTGELFF. The CDR3 DNA sequence: TGTGCCCAATGGGGAGTGGACACCGGGGAGCTGTTTTTT.

The genes are TRBV2 and TRBJ2-7; 8 bases are a match to TRBD1. The germline gives CDR1 SNHLY, CDR2 FYNNEI. V lost 6 bases, J lost 3 bases, and 10 bases stayed unmatched. CDR3 size: 15 residues. CDR3 region: CASRERTGNNYEQYV. CDR3 DNA: TGTGCCAGCAGAGAGAGGACAGGGAACAACTACGAGCAGTACGTC.

This clonotype turned up a few times. The chain employs TRBV7-9 and TRBJ2-7; TRBD2 aligns across 8 bases. Trimming at V came to 7 bases and at J to 1 base, leaving 3 bases not matched to a gene. Germline-derived CDR1 and CDR2 are SEHNR and FQNEAQ (reference sequence). The CDR3 extends over 13 amino acids. CDR3 protein: CASTTSGSYEQYF. The CDR3 DNA sequence: TGTGCCAGCACTACTAGCGGATCCTACGAGCAGTACTTC.

The chain recombines TRBV7-2 with TRBJ1-2, with D hard to call. Germline CDR1 reads SGHTA; CDR2 reads FQGNSA. Trimming removed 5 bases from V and 0 bases from J, with 7 bases in between. CDR3 length: 13 amino acids. CDR3 sequence: CASSTTANYGYTF. The CDR3 nucleotides are TGTGCCAGCAGCACCACGGCTAACTATGGCTACACCTTC.

Ten or more counts support this clonotype. V usage is TRBV5-4 and J usage is TRBJ1-6; the D gene is possibly TRBD1 (6 bases). The V end lost 0 bases, the J end lost 7 bases, and 8 bases lay between the germline ends. The germline V gene encodes CDR1 SGHNT and CDR2 YYREEE (reference sequence). CDR3 length: 14 amino acids. CDR3 sequence reads: CASSLDRANSPLHF. The CDR3 DNA is TGTGCCAGCAGCTTGGACAGGGCCAATTCACCCCTCCACTTT.

With respect to this clonotype: A much larger clone differs by one base, so this may be a read error. This chain uses TRBV5-8 with TRBJ2-5, with 9 positions matching TRBD1. Germline-derived CDR1 and CDR2 are SGHTS and YDEGEE. There are 14 residues in the CDR3. The CDR3 is CAGSRDRASGTQYF. CDR3 nucleotide sequence: TGTGCCGGCAGTCGGGACAGGGCCTCGGGGACCCAGTACTTC.

V and J are TRBV29-1 and TRBJ1-1; D might be TRBD1 (6 bases). The CDR3 contains 13 residues. V was shortened by 6 bases and J by 1 base, with 12 bases between the two germline ends. CDR1 is SQVTM and CDR2 is ANQGSEA in the germline V gene. The CDR3 sequence is CSVRGHSNTEAFF. In DNA form, the CDR3 reads TGCAGCGTGAGGGGACACTCGAACACTGAAGCTTTCTTT.